The text below deals with one TCR beta chain. This entry is derived from a study of blood T cell repertoires in COVID-19. Assay used: immunoSEQ multiplex PCR; TCRdb lists only in-frame clones, some missing. The sample consists of roughly 130,000 clones, 82% of them appearing once. Sequencing was carried out using peripheral blood. The receptor was derived from a woman between 65 and 79 years old with acute or convalescent COVID-19.

The CDR3 nucleotides read TGTGCCAGCAGCTTCCAACCTCTGCGTCGAGGTTTCTTT. Translation: CASSFQPLRRGFF. The V call is TRBV7-2, the J call TRBJ1-1; D unresolved. This CDR3 is built from 13 residues. V lost 3 bases, J lost 13 bases, and 18 bases lay in between. Looked up from germline, CDR1 is SGHTA and CDR2 is FQGNSA.